These T cell receptor beta chains were read from a single sample in a study of blood T cells in healthy people across ages. From the 5' RACE reads, TCRdb called clonotypes with MiXCR, one entry per CDR3 protein. Of approximately 780,000 distinct CDR3 sequences listed, under 30% are singletons. The same data also contributed to another study, on T cells of mothers and their children.

What was sequenced was blood. The receptors here all came from a boy between 10 and 17 years old in good health. The CDR3 runs from the conserved cysteine through the conserved F or W. A D gene is named only where the DNA matches it firmly. Clone size is stated in some rows and not others, as once, few, many or a class when expanded.

J,D,V,size,DNA,CDR3
TRBJ2-5,TRBD2,TRBV24-1,NA,TGTGCCACCAGTGATTCCAGCGGGGGAGAGACCCAGTACTTC,CATSDSSGGETQYF
TRBJ2-2,NA,TRBV5-1,NA,TGCGCCAGCAGCGACTTTGGGGGAACAATCAACGGGGAGCTGTTTTTT,CASSDFGGTINGELFF
TRBJ2-3,TRBD2,TRBV5-1,NA,TGCGCCAGCAGCTTGGAAGCTAGCGGGGGAGATACGCAGTATTTT,CASSLEASGGDTQYF
TRBJ2-6,NA,TRBV5-1,few,TGCGCCAGCACGACAGGCACCGGGGCCAACGTCCTGACTTTC,CASTTGTGANVLTF
TRBJ1-2,TRBD1,TRBV11-2,few,TGTGCCAGCAGCTGGGGGACAGGGGGTAGTTATGGCTACACCTTC,CASSWGTGGSYGYTF
TRBJ2-7,NA,TRBV5-1,NA,TGCGCCAGCAGCTTGAGTGGGGGCGAGATCTACGAGCAGTACTTC,CASSLSGGEIYEQYF
TRBJ1-3,NA,TRBV6-5,NA,TGTGCCAGCAGTTTCGAGGGGCCGAGCTCTGGAAACACCATATATTTT,CASSFEGPSSGNTIYF
TRBJ2-5,TRBD1,TRBV10-3,few,TGTGCCATCAGTTCGGACAGGGCAGCGGGAGAGACCCAGTACTTC,CAISSDRAAGETQYF
TRBJ1-1,NA,TRBV20-1,NA,TGCAGTGCTACGTTACCGGACACTGAAGCTTTCTTT,CSATLPDTEAFF
TRBJ2-2,TRBD1,TRBV29-1,few,TGCAGCGTTGAGGGGACCCGGGACAGTGGGACCGGGGAGCTGTTTTTT,CSVEGTRDSGTGELFF
TRBJ1-1,TRBD1,TRBV27,few,TGTGCCAGCAGTCCCTGGACAGGGACGAGAACTGAAGCTTTCTTT,CASSPWTGTRTEAFF
TRBJ2-5,TRBD1,TRBV20-1,few,TGCAGTGCACCGGGACAGAATCTAGAGACCCAGTACTTC,CSAPGQNLETQYF
TRBJ2-1,NA,TRBV7-9,NA,TGTGCCAGCAGCTCCATGGGGGATGAGCAGTTCTTC,CASSSMGDEQFF
TRBJ2-5,NA,TRBV12-3/TRBV12-4,NA,TGTGCCAGCAGTTTTTCCAGCGGCCAAGAGACCCAGTACTTC,CASSFSSGQETQYF
TRBJ2-5,NA,TRBV4-1,NA,TGCGCCAGCAGCCAACAGGGGATTGAGACCCAGTACTTC,CASSQQGIETQYF
TRBJ2-1,NA,TRBV5-1,NA,TGCGCCAGCAGCTTGGAGGCAAACTACAATGAGCAGTTCTTC,CASSLEANYNEQFF
TRBJ2-5,TRBD1,TRBV28,NA,TGTGCCAGCAGTTTACAGGGACAGGGTGCCGGAGAGACCCAGTACTTC,CASSLQGQGAGETQYF
TRBJ2-5,NA,TRBV5-1,NA,TGCGCCTGCAGCCTACCGGGGACTTCCCCTGGGGAGACCCAGTACTTC,CACSLPGTSPGETQYF
TRBJ1-4,TRBD1,TRBV10-3,NA,TGTGCCATCAGTCAGGCCGGGACAGGGGATAATGAAAAACTGTTTTTT,CAISQAGTGDNEKLFF
TRBJ1-4,NA,TRBV27,NA,TGTGCCAGCAGGATCGGGGTGGCTAATGAAAAACTGTTTTTT,CASRIGVANEKLFF
TRBJ2-1,TRBD2,TRBV3-1,few,TGTGCCAGCAGCCAAAAAATCGGAAGGGGACTAGCGGGGGGCTCCAGCTCCTACAATGAGCAGTTCTTC,CASSQKIGRGLAGGSSSYNEQFF
TRBJ1-2,NA,TRBV20-1,few,TGCAGTGCTAGAGGCCCCGGGGAGGTCTATGGCTACACCTTC,CSARGPGEVYGYTF
TRBJ2-1,NA,TRBV7-8,few,TGTGCCAGCAGCTTAGGTGTTACCAATGAGCAGTTCTTC,CASSLGVTNEQFF
TRBJ2-7,NA,TRBV15,NA,TGTGCCACCAGCAGAGATCCGGGGCTTCTCTACGAGCAGTACTTC,CATSRDPGLLYEQYF
TRBJ1-1,TRBD1,TRBV5-1,NA,TGCGCCAGCAGCCTGGACAGGGCGGTAGAAGCTTTCTTT,CASSLDRAVEAFF
TRBJ2-6,NA,TRBV10-2,NA,TGCGCCAGCAGTGTTACGGCCGTGACCAACGTCCTGACTTTC,CASSVTAVTNVLTF
TRBJ2-5,NA,TRBV20-1,NA,TGCGGTGCTAGCTACATTGAGACCCAGTACTTC,CGASYIETQYF
TRBJ2-2,NA,TRBV7-3,NA,TGTGCCAGCAGCACCTCGGACGTAACCGGGGAGCTGTTTTTT,CASSTSDVTGELFF
TRBJ2-4,NA,TRBV12-3/TRBV12-4,NA,TGTGCCAGCAGTCGGGGGCCGGACCGATCAAACATTCAGTACTTC,CASSRGPDRSNIQYF
TRBJ2-7,TRBD2,TRBV20-1,NA,TGCAGTGCCCACGGAGGGGAGGGGTTCGAGCAGTACTTC,CSAHGGEGFEQYF